The clone carrying this T cell receptor beta chain was counted only a few times. TCRdb recomputed calls from the 5' RACE reads with MiXCR, one row per CDR3 protein. Of some 350,000 distinct CDR3 sequences in the sample, 3% to 4.5% were seen once. This sample stems from a study of T cells after yellow fever vaccination. Source: PBMCs, taken 5 days after the yellow fever booster vaccination. This receptor was obtained from a man aged 18 to 29 who received the YFV17D yellow fever vaccine.

The CDR3 loop is CASSARSGLVYEQYF. The CDR3 region has the DNA TGTGCCAGCAGCGCCCGCTCGGGGCTAGTCTACGAGCAGTACTTC. The chain links TRBV9 to TRBJ2-7; the D gene could be TRBD1 or TRBD2 (5 bases each). Trimming shortened V by 3 bases and J by 3 bases, and 16 bases separated the two germline ends. The CDR3 has 15 amino acids. CDR1 is SGDLS and CDR2 is YYNGEE in the germline V gene.